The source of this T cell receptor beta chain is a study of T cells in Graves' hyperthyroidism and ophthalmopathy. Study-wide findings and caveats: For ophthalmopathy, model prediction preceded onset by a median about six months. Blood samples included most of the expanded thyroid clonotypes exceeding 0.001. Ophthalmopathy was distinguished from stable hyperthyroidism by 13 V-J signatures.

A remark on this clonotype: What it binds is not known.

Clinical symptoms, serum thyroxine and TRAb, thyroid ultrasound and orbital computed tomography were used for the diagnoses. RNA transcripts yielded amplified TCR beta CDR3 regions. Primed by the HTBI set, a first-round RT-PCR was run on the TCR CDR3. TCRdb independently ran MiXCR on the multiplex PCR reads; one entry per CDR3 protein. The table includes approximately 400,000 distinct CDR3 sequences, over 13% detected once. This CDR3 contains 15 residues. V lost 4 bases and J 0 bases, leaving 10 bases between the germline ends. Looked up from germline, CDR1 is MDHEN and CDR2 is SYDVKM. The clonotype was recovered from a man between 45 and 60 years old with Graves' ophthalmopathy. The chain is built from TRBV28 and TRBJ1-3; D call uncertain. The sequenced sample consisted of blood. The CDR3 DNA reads TGTGCCAGCAGTTCCCCGGGCCTCTCTGGAAACACCATATATTTT. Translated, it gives CASSSPGLSGNTIYF.